The rows below give T cell receptor beta chains drawn from one sample of a study of T cell responses to AZD1222 COVID-19 vaccine. Here immunoSEQ multiplex PCR was the method, and the copy in TCRdb shows in-frame clones only, minus some. The table records 170,000 or so clones, about 92% of them present only once. This specimen consisted of peripheral blood, obtained on day 0 of AZD1222 vaccination. Receptors were obtained from an adult in good health. Each CDR3 is given without its conserved first and last residue. Each record gives: V gene, CDR3 length, J gene, CDR3 protein.

V: TRBV4-2
length: 12
J: TRBJ1-6
CDR3: ASSQDARNSPLH

V: TRBV11-2
length: 13
J: TRBJ2-5
CDR3: ASRHGTSGEETQY

V: TRBV6-5
length: 13
J: TRBJ2-3
CDR3: ASKQSGTYTDTQY

V: TRBV10-1
length: 11
J: TRBJ1-1
CDR3: ASSESTRSEAF

V: TRBV10-3
length: 14
J: TRBJ1-2
CDR3: AISESYGTVNYGYT

V: TRBV7-2
length: 13
J: TRBJ1-6
CDR3: ASSLATGLDSPLH

V: TRBV27
length: 16
J: TRBJ1-5
CDR3: ASSLYFHGTGGYQPQH

V: TRBV10-3
length: 11
J: TRBJ1-5
CDR3: ASTGSSSQPQH

V: TRBV6-2/TRBV6-3
length: 13
J: TRBJ1-2
CDR3: ASSYGGTGLYGYT

V: TRBV6-5
length: 11
J: TRBJ1-5
CDR3: ASSSYPEQPQH

V: TRBV19
length: 13
J: TRBJ2-1
CDR3: ASKGANVGYNEQF

V: TRBV6-5
length: 11
J: TRBJ1-1
CDR3: ASKRTGRAEAF

V: TRBV7-9
length: 14
J: TRBJ2-1
CDR3: ASSLTYPSSYNEQF

V: TRBV3-1/TRBV3-2
length: 15
J: TRBJ2-3
CDR3: ASSHRLAGSSTDTQY

V: TRBV6-1
length: 12
J: TRBJ2-7
CDR3: ASSVAGLTYEQY

V: TRBV11-2
length: 12
J: TRBJ1-3
CDR3: ASSAQGAGNTIY

V: TRBV3-1/TRBV3-2
length: 18
J: TRBJ1-6
CDR3: ASSQNWAGGDSSYNSPLH

V: TRBV27
length: 11
J: TRBJ2-7
CDR3: ASSPGTAYEQY

V: TRBV12-3/TRBV12-4
length: 11
J: TRBJ1-5
CDR3: ASVGQSNQPQH

V: TRBV28
length: 13
J: TRBJ2-3
CDR3: ASSRGQGRTDTQY

V: TRBV5-1
length: 11
J: TRBJ1-1
CDR3: ASSFHDNTEAF

V: TRBV11-3
length: 9
J: TRBJ1-1
CDR3: ASSLNTEAF

V: TRBV2
length: 15
J: TRBJ1-5
CDR3: ASSREMGTGGYQPQH

V: TRBV7-3
length: 13
J: TRBJ2-3
CDR3: ASSPGQSYTDTQY

V: TRBV7-9
length: 13
J: TRBJ1-2
CDR3: ASSFPGQGYYGYT

V: TRBV5-4
length: 11
J: TRBJ2-2
CDR3: ASSRTNTGELF

V: TRBV10-3
length: 11
J: TRBJ1-1
CDR3: AISGGLSTEAF

V: TRBV7-8
length: 15
J: TRBJ2-3
CDR3: ASSLSLGAGGTDTQY

V: TRBV2
length: 11
J: TRBJ2-5
CDR3: ASSEAFYGAQY

V: TRBV27
length: 11
J: TRBJ1-5
CDR3: ASSSRGWQPQH

V: TRBV5-1
length: 12
J: TRBJ1-2
CDR3: ASNTGTANYGYT

V: TRBV9
length: 14
J: TRBJ1-2
CDR3: ASSVAPDRTGYGYT

V: TRBV2
length: 14
J: TRBJ1-6
CDR3: ASRTGGTLYNSPLH

V: TRBV6-5
length: 13
J: TRBJ2-7
CDR3: ASRAPGTGRYEQY

V: TRBV7-2
length: 13
J: TRBJ1-5
CDR3: ASSLGDTSNQPQH

V: TRBV6-6
length: 12
J: TRBJ2-3
CDR3: ASRTGGGTDTQY

V: TRBV19
length: 15
J: TRBJ1-1
CDR3: ASSIRVKGLMNTEAF

V: TRBV5-4
length: 11
J: TRBJ2-5
CDR3: ASSSDQWETQY

V: TRBV6-2/TRBV6-3
length: 15
J: TRBJ2-7
CDR3: ASSSPLGGSPSYEQY

V: TRBV3-1/TRBV3-2
length: 11
J: TRBJ1-5
CDR3: ASSQDWNQPQH

V: TRBV2
length: 11
J: TRBJ1-5
CDR3: ASIKGRDQPQH

V: TRBV11-2
length: 11
J: TRBJ2-3
CDR3: ASRTSGSDTQY

V: TRBV19
length: 17
J: TRBJ1-5
CDR3: ASSRDGRGMFLGNQPQH

V: TRBV30
length: 11
J: TRBJ1-5
CDR3: AWSPDSNQPQH

V: TRBV19
length: 13
J: TRBJ2-2
CDR3: ASSSGQGFTGELF

V: TRBV5-1
length: 14
J: TRBJ1-1
CDR3: ASSLLAGWLNTEAF

V: TRBV19
length: 13
J: TRBJ2-5
CDR3: ATQRTSGAQETQY

V: TRBV7-2
length: 13
J: TRBJ2-2
CDR3: ASSMRTGAFGELF

V: TRBV5-1
length: 12
J: TRBJ2-5
CDR3: ASSSGTVQETQY

V: TRBV21-1
length: 14
J: TRBJ2-2
CDR3: ASSKPTGSGTGELF

V: TRBV18
length: 11
J: TRBJ2-5
CDR3: ASSPRGQETQY

V: TRBV21-1
length: 10
J: TRBJ2-7
CDR3: ASSMSSYEQY

V: TRBV7-9
length: 10
J: TRBJ2-1
CDR3: ASSFTQAREF

V: TRBV6-5
length: 14
J: TRBJ2-1
CDR3: ASSSLSGGSNNEQF

V: TRBV12-3/TRBV12-4
length: 10
J: TRBJ2-7
CDR3: ASSLGQSRQY